The 18 T cell receptor beta chains given below trace back to one sample, sequenced in a study of neoadjuvant nivolumab and ipilimumab in lung cancer. The data were produced by immunoSEQ multiplex PCR, yet TCRdb's version contains in-frame clones alone and is incomplete. Here the sample spans over 20,000 clones, 75% to 90% being singletons. The starting material was tumor tissue, obtained after neoadjuvant nivolumab, alone or with ipilimumab, at or shortly before surgery. These receptors were obtained from an adult with non-small cell lung cancer.

This clone was counted between two and nine times. This chain uses TRBV7-9 with TRBJ1-2, with D maybe TRBD1 (6 bases). The V gene's germline CDR1 is SEHNR and CDR2 FQNEAQ (reference sequence). Trimming removed 6 bases from V and 6 bases from J, with 14 bases in between. The length of the CDR3 is 13 residues. The CDR3 nucleotides are TGTGCCAGCAGGGCCTCGGGGGGCGATGGCTACACCTTC. It is translated as CASRASGGDGYTF.

This chain links TRBV6-1 with TRBJ1-3; 7 bases match TRBD1. The germline CDR1 and CDR2 sequences are MNHNS and SASEGT. Trimming at V came to 9 bases and at J to 0 bases, leaving 5 bases not matched to a gene. CDR3 length: 14 amino acids. The CDR3, as DNA: TGTGCCAGTCGGGACAGTGGCTCTGGAAACACCATATATTTT. Translation gives CASRDSGSGNTIYF.

The V and J genes are TRBV7-9 and TRBJ2-7, with D possibly being TRBD2 (7 bases). Germline CDR1 and CDR2: SEHNR and FQNEAQ (reference sequence). CDR3 length equals 13 residues. Trimming took 8 bases from V and 4 from J, leaving 15 bases between them. In DNA form, the CDR3 reads TGTGCCAGCGGCGTCGGGGGGCATTACGAGCAGTACTTC. This codes for CASGVGGHYEQYF.

V gene TRBV5-1 combines with J gene TRBJ2-1, with TRBD2 identical over 7 bases. The CDR3 totals 14 residues. V shed 3 bases and J 7 bases; nucleotides not matched to a gene: 7. Germline values: CDR1 SGHRS, CDR2 YFSETQ. CDR3 residues: CASSWGWEGNEQFF. In DNA, the CDR3 is TGCGCCAGCAGCTGGGGGTGGGAGGGGAATGAGCAGTTCTTC.

The count of this clone is one. This rearrangement joins TRBV11-3 to TRBJ2-7; D is ambiguous. V was shortened by 5 bases and J by 3 bases, with 14 bases between the two germline ends. This CDR3 is built from 14 residues. CDR1 is SGHNT and CDR2 is YENEEA in the germline V gene. The CDR3 bases are TGTGCCAGCAGCGTTGGGCCTCCTCGCTACGAGCAGTACTTC. Encoded protein: CASSVGPPRYEQYF. The full variable domain, in which reference TRBV11-3 and TRBJ2-7 provide the parts outside the CDR3, is EAGVVQSPRYKIIEKKQPVAFWCNPISGHNTLYWYLQNLGQGPELLIRYENEEAVDDSQLPKDRFSAERLKGVDSTLKIQPAELGDSAVYLCASSVGPPRYEQYFGPGTRLTVT.

This clone came up a few times. The chain combines TRBV18 with TRBJ2-7, with 8 bases fitting TRBD2. The CDR3 spans 16 residues. V lost 6 bases and J lost 2; bases outside the gene matches: 12. CDR1 is KGHSH and CDR2 is LQKENI in the germline V gene. CDR3 amino acids: CASSPDPLAGAYEQYF. For the CDR3, the DNA is TGTGCCAGCTCGCCCGATCCCCTAGCGGGTGCCTACGAGCAGTACTTC.

The chain employs TRBV18 and TRBJ2-7; the D is unclear. Trimming stripped 2 bases from V and 5 bases from J, with 7 bases between. In germline, CDR1 is KGHSH, CDR2 LQKENI. The CDR3 length is 12 residues. The CDR3 DNA sequence: TGTGCCAGCTCACCAGATATCGACGAGCAGTACTTC. This sequence encodes CASSPDIDEQYF.

V gene TRBV30 combines with J gene TRBJ1-2; 11 bases align to TRBD1. The CDR3 is 16 amino acids. V lost 0 bases, J lost 4 bases, and 7 bases stayed unmatched. In germline, CDR1 is GTSNPN, CDR2 SVGIG (reference sequence). CDR3 sequence (DNA): TGTGCCTGGAGTGTACTCGGGGACAGGGGGTTCTATGGCTACACCTTC. Residues: CAWSVLGDRGFYGYTF.

The V gene is TRBV29-1, the J gene TRBJ2-7, with TRBD2 matching over 10 bases. Germline V gene lookup returns CDR1 SQVTM and CDR2 ANQGSEA. V shed 3 bases, J shed 8 bases, and the junction held 13 bases outside the gene matches. This CDR3 has 15 amino acids. The CDR3 region is CSVDTDGLAGAQQYF. In DNA form, the CDR3 reads TGCAGCGTTGACACGGATGGGCTAGCGGGAGCTCAGCAGTACTTC.

The chain carries TRBV6-5 and TRBJ1-4, with D possibly matching TRBD1 (6 bases). This CDR3 is 12 amino acids long. Trimming took off 7 bases at V and 5 bases at J, with 8 bases between the two ends. The germline CDR1 and CDR2 sequences are MNHEY and SVGAGI. CDR3 bases: TGTGCCAGCAAGCAGGGGAATGAAAAACTGTTTTTT. Residues: CASKQGNEKLFF.

The chain carries TRBV11-3 and TRBJ1-1, with D possibly matching TRBD1 (5 bases). V gave up 5 bases and J gave up 1 base, with 8 bases separating them. The CDR3 covers 13 residues. Germline V gives CDR1 SGHNT, CDR2 YENEEA. The CDR3: CASSPTANTEAFF. CDR3 DNA sequence: TGTGCCAGCAGCCCGACAGCGAACACTGAAGCTTTCTTT.

The J gene is TRBJ2-3, the V gene TRBV11-3, with D possibly being TRBD2 (6 bases). The CDR3 spans 14 residues. Germline V gene sequence: CDR1 SGHNT, CDR2 YENEEA. The germline V and J ends were trimmed by 2 bases and 4 bases, with 10 bases remaining between them. The CDR3 bases are TGTGCCAGCAGCTTATTGGCTAGCGCAGATACGCAGTATTTT. It yields the protein CASSLLASADTQYF.

The CDR3: CASSPGGLAGVNEQFF. The CDR3 nucleotides are TGCGCCAGCAGCCCCGGGGGACTAGCGGGAGTTAATGAGCAGTTCTTC. This rearrangement joins TRBV5-1 to TRBJ2-1; 14 bases are shared with TRBD2. The germline V gene encodes CDR1 SGHRS and CDR2 YFSETQ. CDR3 length: 16 residues. The V gene end was trimmed by 4 bases and the J gene end by 7 bases; junction bases not matched to a gene: 7. Together with reference TRBV5-1 and TRBJ2-1, the CDR3 gives the full variable domain: KAGVTQTPRYLIKTRGQQVTLSCSPISGHRSVSWYQQTPGQGLQFLFEYFSETQRNKGNFPGRFSGRQFSNSRSEMNVSTLELGDSALYLCASSPGGLAGVNEQFFGPGTRLTVL.

The J gene is TRBJ1-4, the V gene TRBV5-1, with 7 bases that match TRBD1. Germline V gene sequence: CDR1 SGHRS, CDR2 YFSETQ. V shed 1 base and J 5 bases; nucleotides not matched to a gene: 2. This CDR3 is built from 14 residues. Written as DNA, the CDR3 is TGCGCCAGCAGCTTGACGACAGGGAATGAAAAACTGTTTTTT. It specifies CASSLTTGNEKLFF.

This chain joins TRBV5-1 and TRBJ2-3; no definite D call. The CDR3 length is 13 residues. Germline CDR1 reads SGHRS; CDR2 reads YFSETQ. Trimming stripped 5 bases from V and 2 bases from J, with 9 bases between. DNA of the CDR3: TGCGCCAGCAGAGACTCCGTCACAGATACGCAGTATTTT. It yields the protein CASRDSVTDTQYF.

This chain joins TRBV11-3 and TRBJ2-3; perhaps TRBD2 as D (6 bases). V was cut by 7 bases and J by 4 bases, with 15 bases left in between. The CDR3 spans 14 residues. Germline CDR1 and CDR2: SGHNT and YENEEA. This chain's CDR3 is CASNAGLAADTQYF. The CDR3 DNA reads as TGTGCCAGCAACGCGGGACTGGCGGCAGATACGCAGTATTTT.

The table lists this clone with a count of one. This chain links TRBV5-1 with TRBJ2-3; 10 bases map to TRBD2. CDR1 is SGHRS, CDR2 YFSETQ, per germline. The CDR3 contains 16 residues. Germline trimming cut 0 bases from V and 6 bases from J; bases unmatched to any gene: 7. CDR3 nucleotide sequence: TGCGCCAGCAGCTTGGCAGCGGGAGGGCCCGGGGATACGCAGTATTTT. This encodes CASSLAAGGPGDTQYF.

The V gene is TRBV6-6, the J gene TRBJ1-1; D is unclear. This CDR3 is 12 amino acids long. V lost 8 bases and J 4 bases, leaving 11 bases between the germline ends. Germline V lookup: CDR1 MNHNY, CDR2 SVGAGI (reference sequence). DNA of the CDR3: TGTGCCAGCCAAAAGGGAGTCACTGAAGCTTTCTTT. This codes for CASQKGVTEAFF.